This TCR beta chain was recovered during a study of blood T cell repertoires in COVID-19. Study-wide background: The cDNA or gDNA used as material had been derived from T cells, B-cell-depleted T cells, or PBMCs.

Original data processing: From reference gene primer amplification, estimates of nucleated cell counts were derived. Libraries were prepared by immunoSEQ multiplex PCR; TCRdb keeps only in-frame clonotypes and omits some of them. The DNA gave D and trimming, while V, J and clone size come from that table. The repertoire has hundreds of thousands of clones, around 88% of them found once; the top ten carry roughly 8.6%. V dropped 4 bases and J dropped 4; count of bases not matched to a gene: 6. The CDR3 covers 13 residues. Germline assignment: CDR1 SQVTM and CDR2 ANQGSEA. Those enrolled, adults aged roughly 18 to 90 years, came from under 25 US areas. Two negative PCRs, clearance, or symptom resolution had been documented for recovered Cohort 3 donors.

Sequenced: PBMCs or T cells enriched from blood (not recorded which). This clonotype was obtained from a man between 35 and 55 years old who had recovered from COVID-19. V and J are TRBV29-1 and TRBJ1-2; 7 positions match TRBD1. As DNA, the CDR3 is TGCAGCGTTGGAGACAGGGCCCTCTATGGCTACACCTTC. This translates into CSVGDRALYGYTF.